This T cell receptor (beta chain) came from a study of shared clonotypes between healthy human individuals. Method: immunoSEQ multiplex PCR; TCRdb's copy keeps in-frame clones and lacks some. The sample has over 750,000 clones; roughly 96% are singletons. Concerning this clone: Its antigen is currently unknown.

Study-wide findings and caveats: Naive CD4 clonotypes were shared across a few donors at about 5%. Despite large depth, sorted-subset datasets appeared incompletely sequenced. Limited genetic and exposure-history diversity came from having few donors.

CDR3 length: 19 residues. Germline loops: CDR1 SGHDN, CDR2 FVKESK. The V gene end was trimmed by 4 bases and the J gene end by 2 bases; junction bases not matched to a gene: 16. The naive CD8 population came from CD45RO-negative cells selected for CCR7, without terminally differentiated effector memory CD45RA+ cells. Sequencing was done on a sample of naive CD8+ T cells sorted from blood. The rearrangement joins TRBV14 to TRBJ2-1; 8 bases fit TRBD2. The sequence came from a man aged 25-45 years in good health. The CDR3 sequence: CASSRRSSGPVSTYNEQFF. The CDR3 DNA follows: TGTGCCAGCAGCCGTCGCTCTAGCGGGCCAGTTTCAACCTACAATGAGCAGTTCTTC.